This T cell receptor (beta chain) was retrieved from a study of T cell responses to AZD1222 COVID-19 vaccine. Study results and caveats: Reports say nearly half of spike-specific TCRs go after unmutated variant regions. Along spike, vaccine-associated CD4 TCRs were found throughout, with dominance at 160-218 and 743-854. It was only a handful of AZD1222 recipients who were seropositive at baseline.

A word on this clone: Its antigen is not identified.

Produced via immunoSEQ multiplex PCR; TCRdb's table is partial and in-frame only. The repertoire holds around 120,000 clones, with roughly 91% as singletons. Germline V CDR1 and CDR2: SGDLS, YYNGEE. The CDR3 covers 15 residues. V was clipped by 4 bases and J by 5 bases, with 19 bases between them. This sequence originates from an adult in good health. The chain couples TRBV9 to TRBJ2-7, with D possibly being TRBD1 (6 bases). The sample in question was peripheral blood, obtained on day 0 of AZD1222 vaccination. Here the CDR3 reads CASSYTTGTLNEQYF. DNA of the CDR3: TGTGCCAGCAGCTATACTACCGGGACACTCAACGAGCAGTACTTC.